This T cell receptor beta chain stems from a study of PD-L1 blockade in urothelial cancer (dated by TCRdb to the late 2010s). The study in broad terms: All patients started therapy at some point between 2014 and 2016 and received atezolizumab 1,200 mg intravenously every 3 weeks. Pretreatment blood TCR-seq was available for under 35 patients, at least one posttreatment blood collection was obtained for some 24 patients, and tumor TCR-seq was available for some 24 patients. Blood samples gave median yields of about 140,000 T cells and over 80,000 unique TCRs, along with a median clonality of roughly 0.08. An exploratory multi-omic analysis was conducted of the somatic, immune and clinical correlates of response to PD-L1 blockade with atezolizumab in urothelial cancer. Blood samples were analyzed 3 weeks after the start of treatment (second dose) and 6 weeks after the start of treatment. Pretreatment tumor samples, along with matched peripheral blood collected serially before and after atezolizumab treatment, underwent TCR sequencing. About 90% of the 29 patients were identified as males with urothelial cancer of bladder origin, and a prior smoking history was reported by 18 of 29 patients. Progression-free survival longer than 6 months counted as durable clinical benefit, and TCR features were additionally tested against both progression-free and overall survival. An ECOG performance status of 0 or 1 was recorded for the patients, and 0 to 3 prior chemotherapy regimens had been received by the patients. Whole exome sequencing and RNA sequencing of pretreatment tumors were performed alongside TCR sequencing in the same patients. Durable clinical benefit was achieved by nine patients but not by the remaining 20.

Synthetic TCR analog templates were spiked into each PCR so that absolute template abundance could be estimated from read counts. Using the immunoSEQ assay, TCRbeta CDR3 regions were amplified from genomic DNA with bias-controlled V and J gene primers. Sequencing of rearranged TCRbeta segments was performed at approximately 20X coverage. The source study handled its data this way. Clustering was used to correct sequencing errors, and CDR3s were annotated against IMGT so that V, D and J genes could be assigned. Out-of-frame and stop-codon sequences were excluded, and only productive TCRbeta rearrangements were used in downstream analyses. Clonality was computed as one minus Shannon entropy normalized by the log of the number of unique productive sequences. Clones differing between time points or between blood and tumor were identified using Fisher's exact test with Benjamini-Hochberg correction, with an adjusted p below 0.01 applied as the threshold. What TCRdb holds here is the immuneACCESS table cut down to in-frame rearrangements. Part of the clones is not present; checked against another copy, under half of the missing clones reflect an unresolved V gene, and the others are unexplained. V, J and clone size derive from that table, while D and trimming were established from the DNA sequence. The sample table records 40,000 or so clones; approximately 93% of these occur just once. About 11% of the sample comes from the top ten.

Concerning this clone: Its antigen has not been determined. No much larger clonotype is one base removed from it; base qualities were not supplied.

Broad study findings and their caveats: Greater expansion of tumor-associated TCR clones in peripheral blood 3 weeks after the start of treatment was observed in patients with durable benefit (n of about 20, p = 0.022). Improved progression-free and overall survival was found to be associated with pretreatment peripheral blood TCR clonality below the median. Small sample size (n of about 29) and many exploratory analyses mean the results are intended to be hypothesis-generating.

The time point label of this sample denotes: pretreatment peripheral blood. A total of 25 to 35 patients with locally advanced or metastatic urothelial carcinoma, treated at Memorial Sloan Kettering on a trial protocol, made up the cohort. Peripheral blood mononuclear cells were collected pretreatment and during treatment, with between 1 and 8 total time points per patient. The Qiagen DNeasy Blood extraction kit was used to purify genomic DNA from total PBMCs and tumor samples. PBMCs were collected pretreatment and during treatment and were isolated and stored as previously described. The germline V gene sets CDR1 to MDHEN and CDR2 to SYDVKM. Counted from cysteine to phenylalanine, this CDR3 has 12 amino acids. Only the CDR3 part of the read is kept: 36 bases, read in frame from the first base. Between the V and J ends, shortened by 6 bases and 6 bases respectively, the junction contains 9 bases.

The source was PBMCs, collected around atezolizumab (anti-PD-L1) treatment. The chain employs TRBV28 and TRBJ2-1, with no confident D gene call. The clonotype comes from a woman aged 55-70 years with urothelial cancer. The nucleotide sequence is TGTGCCAGCAGCCTCGTCCCCAATGAGCAGTTCTTC. Its coded protein is CASSLVPNEQFF. With the rest looked up from the reference TRBV28 and TRBJ2-1 genes rather than sequenced, the full variable domain is DVKVTQSSRYLVKRTGEKVFLECVQDMDHENMFWYRQDPGLGLRLIYFSYDVKMKEKGDIPEGYSVSREKKERFSLILESASTNQTSMYLCASSLVPNEQFFGPGTRLTVL.